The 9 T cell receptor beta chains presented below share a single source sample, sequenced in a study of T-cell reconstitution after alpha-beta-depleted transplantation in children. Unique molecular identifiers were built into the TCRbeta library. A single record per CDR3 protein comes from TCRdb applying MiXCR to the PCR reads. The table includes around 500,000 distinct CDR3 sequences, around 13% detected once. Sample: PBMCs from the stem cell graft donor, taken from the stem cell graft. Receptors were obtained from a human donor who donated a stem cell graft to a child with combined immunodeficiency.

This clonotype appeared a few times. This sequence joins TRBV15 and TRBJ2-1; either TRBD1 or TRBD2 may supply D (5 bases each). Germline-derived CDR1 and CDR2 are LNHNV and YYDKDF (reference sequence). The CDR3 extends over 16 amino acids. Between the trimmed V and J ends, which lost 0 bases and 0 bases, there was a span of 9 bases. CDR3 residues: CATSRDKGSSYNEQFF. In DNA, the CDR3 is TGTGCCACCAGCAGAGATAAGGGGAGCTCCTACAATGAGCAGTTCTTC.

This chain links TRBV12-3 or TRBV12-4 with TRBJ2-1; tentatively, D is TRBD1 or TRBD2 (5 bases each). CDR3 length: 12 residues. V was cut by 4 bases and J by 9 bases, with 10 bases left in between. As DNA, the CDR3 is TGTGCCAGCAGTTGGGGGTTCGCTGAGCAGTTCTTC. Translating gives CASSWGFAEQFF.

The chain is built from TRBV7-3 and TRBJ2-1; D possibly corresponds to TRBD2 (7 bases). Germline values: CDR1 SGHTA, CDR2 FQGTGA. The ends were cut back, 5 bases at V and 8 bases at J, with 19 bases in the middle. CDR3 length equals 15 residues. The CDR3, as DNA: TGTGCCAGCAGCCCACGGGGGGCCCCTCAGGATGAGCAGTTCTTC. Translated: CASSPRGAPQDEQFF.

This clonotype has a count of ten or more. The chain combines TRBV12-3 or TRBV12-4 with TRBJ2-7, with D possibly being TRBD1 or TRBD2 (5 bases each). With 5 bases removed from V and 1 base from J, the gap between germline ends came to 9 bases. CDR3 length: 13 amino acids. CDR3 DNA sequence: TGTGCCAGCAGTAGGGACGGATCCTACGAGCAGTACTTC. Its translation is CASSRDGSYEQYF.

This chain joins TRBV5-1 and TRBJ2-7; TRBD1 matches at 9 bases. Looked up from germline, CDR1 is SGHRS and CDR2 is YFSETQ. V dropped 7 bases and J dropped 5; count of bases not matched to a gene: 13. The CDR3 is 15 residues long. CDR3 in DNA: TGCGCCAGCCTCCGGGGACAGGGAGGAGTCGACGAGCAGTACTTC. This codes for CASLRGQGGVDEQYF.

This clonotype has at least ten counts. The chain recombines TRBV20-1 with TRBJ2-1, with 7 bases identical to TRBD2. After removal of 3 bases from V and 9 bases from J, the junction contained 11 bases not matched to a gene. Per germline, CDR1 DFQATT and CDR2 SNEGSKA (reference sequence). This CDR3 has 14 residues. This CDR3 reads CSASVAGDAGEQFF. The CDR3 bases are TGCAGTGCTAGCGTTGCGGGAGACGCGGGTGAGCAGTTCTTC.

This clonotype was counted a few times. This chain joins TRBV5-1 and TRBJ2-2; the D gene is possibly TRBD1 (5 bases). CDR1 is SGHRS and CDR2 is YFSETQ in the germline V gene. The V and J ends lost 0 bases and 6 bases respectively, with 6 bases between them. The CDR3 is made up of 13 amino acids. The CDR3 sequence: CASSLDRSGELFF. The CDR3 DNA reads TGCGCCAGCAGCTTGGACAGGTCCGGGGAGCTGTTTTTT.

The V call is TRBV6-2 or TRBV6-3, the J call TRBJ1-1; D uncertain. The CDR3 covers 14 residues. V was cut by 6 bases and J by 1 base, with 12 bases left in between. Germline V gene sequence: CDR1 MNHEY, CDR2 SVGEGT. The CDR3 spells CASRVPSTNTEAFF. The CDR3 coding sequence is TGTGCCAGCAGGGTCCCCTCCACGAACACTGAAGCTTTCTTT.

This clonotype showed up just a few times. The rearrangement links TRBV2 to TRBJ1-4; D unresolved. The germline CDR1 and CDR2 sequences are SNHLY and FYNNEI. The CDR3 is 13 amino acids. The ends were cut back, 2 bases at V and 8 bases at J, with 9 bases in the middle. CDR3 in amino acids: CASSELRGEKLFF. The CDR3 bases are TGTGCCAGCAGTGAACTACGGGGAGAAAAACTGTTTTTT. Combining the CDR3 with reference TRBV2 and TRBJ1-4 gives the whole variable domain EPEVTQTPSHQVTQMGQEVILRCVPISNHLYFYWYRQILGQKVEFLVSFYNNEISEKSEIFDDQFSVERPDGSNFTLKIRSTKLEDSAMYFCASSELRGEKLFFGSGTQLSVL.